This T cell receptor (beta chain) comes out of a study of beta chain features in type 1 diabetes. Findings and limits, study-wide: People with Type 1 diabetes carried modestly yet significantly shorter TCRB CDR3s in all four CD4+ subsets. The VDJ junctions of type 1 diabetes patients carried fewer insertions and more deletions.

The CDR3 is made up of 13 amino acids. Trimming stripped 6 bases from V and 6 bases from J, with 11 bases between. The germline gives CDR1 SGHAT, CDR2 FQNNGV. Via the markers CD45RO/CCR7/CD25/CD127/CD95/CD27, stem cell-like memory, regulatory, central memory and naive CD4+ cells were sorted. Expressed TCRB transcripts were sequenced, since all the RNA that had been isolated was reverse transcribed. Method: immunoSEQ multiplex PCR; TCRdb's copy keeps in-frame clones and lacks some. The sample records 150,000 to 200,000 clones, 9% to 10% being singletons. Comments on this clone: The antigen is not known.

V gene TRBV11-2 combines with J gene TRBJ2-2; perhaps TRBD2 as D (6 bases). This TCR derives from a woman in her 30s with type 1 diabetes. Source material: central memory CD4+ T cells from blood. This CDR3 reads CASRRGVAGELFF. The CDR3 bases are TGTGCCAGCAGGCGCGGGGTCGCCGGGGAGCTGTTTTTT.